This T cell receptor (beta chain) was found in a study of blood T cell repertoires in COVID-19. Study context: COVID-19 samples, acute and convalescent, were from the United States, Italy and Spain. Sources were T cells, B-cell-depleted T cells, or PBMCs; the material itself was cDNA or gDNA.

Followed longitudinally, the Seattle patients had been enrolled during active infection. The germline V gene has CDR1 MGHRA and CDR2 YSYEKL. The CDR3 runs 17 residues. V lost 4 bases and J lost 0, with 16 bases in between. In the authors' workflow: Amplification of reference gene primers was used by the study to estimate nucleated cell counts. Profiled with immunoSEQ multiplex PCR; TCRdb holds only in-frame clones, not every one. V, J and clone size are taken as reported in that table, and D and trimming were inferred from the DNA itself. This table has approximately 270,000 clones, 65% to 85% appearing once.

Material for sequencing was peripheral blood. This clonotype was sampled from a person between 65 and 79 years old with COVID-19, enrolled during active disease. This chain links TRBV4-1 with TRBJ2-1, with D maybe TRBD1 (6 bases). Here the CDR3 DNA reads TGCGCCAGCAGCCCCCCCAGGGGTACCCCCTCCTACAATGAGCAGTTCTTC. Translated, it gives CASSPPRGTPSYNEQFF.